This T cell receptor (beta chain) emerged from a study of blood T cell repertoires in COVID-19. Overall study context: The samples span acute and convalescent COVID-19 from the United States, Italy and Spain.

This CDR3 spans 16 amino acids. Germline V gives CDR1 MGHRA, CDR2 YSYEKL. V dropped 1 base and J dropped 2 bases, with 14 bases sitting between them. Generated by immunoSEQ multiplex PCR, the TCRdb table keeps only in-frame clones and is missing some. The repertoire consists of 200,000 to 300,000 clones, with approximately 78% occurring once and the leading ten covering 9.5% to 15%. A note on this clone: The same CDR3 arises from other DNA sequences in this sample as well.

Sequencing used peripheral blood. The genes are TRBV4-1 and TRBJ2-5; D may be TRBD2 (7 bases). The TCR comes from a woman aged 55-69 years with active or convalescent COVID-19. The CDR3 reads CASSQGGGALQETQYF. CDR3 coding DNA: TGCGCCAGCAGCCAAGGAGGGGGGGCGCTACAAGAGACCCAGTACTTC.